These 10 T cell receptor beta chains originate from one sample sequenced in a study of Graves' ophthalmopathy and Graves' hyperthyroidism. CDR3 regions of TCR beta were amplified from RNA transcripts. A first-round RT-PCR used HTBI primers, followed by a second-round multiplex PCR. TCRdb re-called the multiplex PCR reads through MiXCR, storing one row per CDR3 protein. Among about 380,000 distinct CDR3 sequences, 15% were seen once, and the ten largest hold 5.5% to 8%. Sequencing was carried out using peripheral blood. Receptors were obtained from a woman aged 18-30 years with stable Graves' hyperthyroidism.

This clonotype came up many times. The rearrangement links TRBV15 to TRBJ1-2; D unclear. Germline V gene sequence: CDR1 LNHNV, CDR2 YYDKDF (reference sequence). V shed 3 bases and J shed 6 bases, with 14 bases lying between them. The CDR3 sequence is 14 residues long. CDR3 DNA: TGTGCCACCAGCAGCTTCTCAGTCAGGAATGGCTACACCTTC. This sequence encodes CATSSFSVRNGYTF.

The sample holds many counts of this clonotype. V gene TRBV29-1 combines with J gene TRBJ2-7; 8 nucleotides match TRBD2. The V gene end was trimmed by 3 bases and the J gene end by 1 base; junction bases not matched to a gene: 8. The germline CDR1 and CDR2 sequences are SQVTM and ANQGSEA. CDR3 size: 15 residues. This chain's CDR3 is CSVDGGGGRSYEQYF. CDR3 sequence (DNA): TGCAGCGTTGATGGTGGCGGGGGGAGGTCCTACGAGCAGTACTTC.

This clonotype has a count of ten or more. The genes are TRBV6-1 and TRBJ2-7; no definite D call. This CDR3 spans 15 amino acids. Germline V gives CDR1 MNHNS, CDR2 SASEGT. V gave up 2 bases and J gave up 0 bases, with 11 bases separating them. CDR3 protein: CASSERRLDSYEQYF. CDR3 DNA: TGTGCCAGCAGTGAAAGAAGACTGGACTCCTACGAGCAGTACTTC.

This clonotype was observed a few times. V gene TRBV9 combines with J gene TRBJ1-3; the D is unclear. The ends were cut back, 0 bases at V and 3 bases at J, with 10 bases in the middle. CDR1 SGDLS and CDR2 YYNGEE come from the germline V gene. This CDR3 has 15 amino acids. For the CDR3, the DNA is TGTGCCAGCAGCGTAGATATAGACCTTGGAAACACCATATATTTT. Translated, it gives CASSVDIDLGNTIYF.

This clonotype showed up many times. The chain employs TRBV20-1 and TRBJ2-5; D may match TRBD1 or TRBD2 (6 bases each). Germline V gives CDR1 DFQATT, CDR2 SNEGSKA (reference sequence). The germline V and J ends were trimmed by 3 bases and 5 bases, with 13 bases remaining between them. The CDR3 is made up of 13 amino acids. The CDR3 DNA reads as TGCAGTGCTAGTTTCGGGGGCCAGGAGACCCAGTACTTC. Protein sequence: CSASFGGQETQYF.

This clonotype was seen ten or more times. The chain uses TRBV7-9 and TRBJ1-5; D is undetermined. V lost 5 bases, J lost 5 bases, and 16 bases lay in between. Germline V gene lookup returns CDR1 SEHNR and CDR2 FQNEAQ (reference sequence). This CDR3 is built from 15 residues. CDR3 loop: CASSTPDQDDQPQHF. In DNA, the CDR3 is TGTGCCAGCAGCACCCCGGACCAGGACGATCAGCCCCAGCATTTT. Together with reference TRBV7-9 and TRBJ1-5, the CDR3 gives the full variable domain: DTGVSQNPRHKITKRGQNVTFRCDPISEHNRLYWYRQTLGQGPEFLTYFQNEAQLEKSRLLSDRFSAERPKGSFSTLEIQRTEQGDSAMYLCASSTPDQDDQPQHFGDGTRLSIL.

Remarks on this clonotype: This may be a read error: a much more frequent sequence differs by one nucleotide. The chain employs TRBV20-1 and TRBJ2-7; 8 bases are shared with TRBD1. The CDR3 extends over 13 amino acids. Germline CDR1 reads DFQATT; CDR2 reads SNEGSKA (reference sequence). The ends lost 2 bases at V and 4 bases at J; junction bases unmatched: 4. The CDR3 DNA follows: TGCAGTGCTAGACGACAGGGGAAATACGAGCAGTACGTC. It codes for CSARRQGKYEQYV.

This clonotype occurred many times. The rearrangement links TRBV27 to TRBJ2-5; D is possibly TRBD2 (6 bases). The CDR3 has 15 residues. CDR1 and CDR2 (germline): MNHEY, SMNVEV (reference sequence). Trimming pared 6 bases from V and 4 bases from J, leaving 18 bases between. The DNA of the CDR3 is TGTGCCAGCAGGCGGTTGGAGAGGGAGGCAGAGACCCAGTACTTC. Its translation is CASRRLEREAETQYF.

This clonotype was observed at least ten times. The chain recombines TRBV19 with TRBJ1-2; 10 bases match TRBD1. Germline V gives CDR1 LNHDA, CDR2 SQIVND (reference sequence). This CDR3 is built from 15 residues. V lost 9 bases to trimming and J lost 5 bases; unmatched junction nucleotides: 12. The CDR3 loop is CASHRDRGQFYGYTF. The CDR3 nucleotides are TGTGCCAGCCACCGGGACAGGGGACAATTTTATGGCTACACCTTC.

This clonotype has at least ten counts. The J gene is TRBJ1-5, the V gene TRBV7-2; TRBD1 aligns across 8 bases. V lost 5 bases, J lost 2 bases, and 5 bases stayed unmatched. Germline lookup yields CDR1 SGHTA and CDR2 FQGNSA. CDR3 length: 15 amino acids. The CDR3 here is CASSDRGMGNQPQHF. The CDR3 DNA reads as TGTGCCAGCAGCGACAGGGGTATGGGCAATCAGCCCCAGCATTTT.